This T cell receptor beta chain was identified in a study of T cell changes during pregnancy in multiple sclerosis. Libraries were prepared by immunoSEQ multiplex PCR; TCRdb keeps only in-frame clonotypes and omits some of them. Here the sample spans under 85,000 clones, more than 90% being singletons. This CDR3 region has 15 residues. V dropped 6 bases and J dropped 5; count of bases not matched to a gene: 9. CDR1 and CDR2 (germline): MDHEN, SYDVKM. Source: CD4+ T cells from peripheral blood mononuclear cells, taken before pregnancy. This clonotype was sampled from a female donor with multiple sclerosis, enrolled in a pregnancy study. This chain uses TRBV28 with TRBJ2-5; 10 nucleotides line up with TRBD2. The CDR3 is CASSSSGGASETQYF. The CDR3 region has the DNA TGTGCCAGCAGCTCGAGCGGGGGGGCCTCGGAGACCCAGTACTTC. Combining the CDR3 with reference TRBV28 and TRBJ2-5 gives the whole variable domain DVKVTQSSRYLVKRTGEKVFLECVQDMDHENMFWYRQDPGLGLRLIYFSYDVKMKEKGDIPEGYSVSREKKERFSLILESASTNQTSMYLCASSSSGGASETQYFGPGTRLLVL.